In its sample, the clone carrying this T cell receptor (beta chain) was seen a few times. TCRdb reprocessed the RT-PCR reads with MiXCR, giving one entry per CDR3 protein. This table holds over 150,000 distinct CDR3 sequences, approximately 8.7% found once. The data were obtained in a study of response to subunit inactivated influenza vaccine. Trimming removed 2 bases at V and 2 bases at J, with 6 bases between. The CDR3 sequence is 13 residues long. The germline V gene has CDR1 SNHLY and CDR2 FYNNEI. V gene TRBV2 combines with J gene TRBJ2-5; D is unresolved. This material consisted of non-naive T cells sorted from PBMCs, taken on the day of vaccination. This sequence originates from a middle-aged man who received an inactivated influenza vaccine. CDR3 loop: CASSESIQETQYF. DNA for the CDR3: TGTGCCAGCAGTGAATCGATACAAGAGACCCAGTACTTC.